This passage covers 17 T cell receptor beta chains from one sample sequenced in a study of blood T cell repertoires in COVID-19 (dated by TCRdb to the early 2020s). Libraries came from the immunoSEQ multiplex PCR assay. TCRdb provides this immuneACCESS table in a form limited to in-frame rearrangements. Some clones are lacking; in checked studies, under half of them reflect an unresolved V gene, and why the rest are absent is not known. The sample records under 150,000 clones, about 89% of which are singletons. The leading ten clones occupy roughly 18% of the sample. The sample was peripheral blood. These receptors came from a man aged 50-60 years with active or convalescent COVID-19.

This clone was seen just once. The V call is TRBV19, the J call TRBJ2-7, with 7 bases that match TRBD1. V shed 3 bases and J 4 bases; nucleotides not matched to a gene: 6. CDR1 LNHDA and CDR2 SQIVND come from the germline V gene (reference sequence). The CDR3 spans 14 residues. CDR3 loop: CASSITDRWYEQYF. The CDR3 DNA reads TGTGCCAGTAGTATCACGGACAGGTGGTACGAGCAGTACTTC.

The rearrangement joins TRBV12-3 or TRBV12-4 to TRBJ1-3; D gene unclear. The CDR3 length is 12 residues. The ends were cut back, 8 bases at V and 1 base at J, with 6 bases in the middle. Here the CDR3 DNA reads TGTGCCAGCCACAGTTCTGGAAACACCATATATTTT. It yields the protein CASHSSGNTIYF.

The V call is TRBV11-3, the J call TRBJ2-5; D may be TRBD2 (6 bases). There are 13 residues in the CDR3. The germline CDR1 and CDR2 sequences are SGHNT and YENEEA. V was shortened by 5 bases and J by 5 bases, with 12 bases between the two germline ends. As DNA, the CDR3 is TGTGCCAGCAGCAACCCGGGACTGGAGACCCAGTACTTC. Protein sequence: CASSNPGLETQYF.

V is TRBV6-5 and J is TRBJ1-5, with no clear D. The V and J ends lost 7 bases and 6 bases respectively, with 13 bases between them. Germline CDR1 MNHEY, CDR2 SVGAGI. The CDR3 contains 13 residues. CDR3 DNA sequence: TGTGCCAGCAACCGAAAAGAGGGTCAGCCCCAGCATTTT. Translated: CASNRKEGQPQHF.

The V gene is TRBV11-2, the J gene TRBJ2-5; a weak D match, TRBD1 (6 bases). The V gene lost 5 bases and the J gene lost 2 bases, with 9 bases spanning the gap. Per germline, CDR1 SGHAT and CDR2 FQNNGV. CDR3 length: 13 residues. For the CDR3, the DNA is TGTGCCAGCAGCACGGGACATCAAGAGACCCAGTACTTC. This translates into CASSTGHQETQYF.

This clone appeared once. The gene calls are TRBV28 and TRBJ1-5; possible D gene TRBD1, 6 bases. The V and J ends lost 7 bases and 0 bases respectively, with 16 bases between them. This CDR3 is built from 16 residues. Germline loops: CDR1 MDHEN, CDR2 SYDVKM. The CDR3, as DNA: TGTGCCAGCACCTTTAGAGGACAGCTTAGCAATCAGCCCCAGCATTTT. It translates to CASTFRGQLSNQPQHF. Looking up the rest from reference TRBV28 and TRBJ1-5 gives the full variable domain: DVKVTQSSRYLVKRTGEKVFLECVQDMDHENMFWYRQDPGLGLRLIYFSYDVKMKEKGDIPEGYSVSREKKERFSLILESASTNQTSMYLCASTFRGQLSNQPQHFGDGTRLSIL.

V gene TRBV4-2 combines with J gene TRBJ1-4; unclear D gene. The germline CDR1 and CDR2 sequences are LGHNA and YNFKEQ. The length of the CDR3 is 13 residues. Trimming removed 7 bases from V and 6 bases from J, with 12 bases in between. CDR3 amino acids: CASKRGMDEKLFF. The CDR3 coding sequence is TGTGCCAGCAAAAGAGGGATGGATGAAAAACTGTTTTTT.

This chain connects TRBV6-6 to TRBJ1-1, with 12 bases matching TRBD1. V gave up 6 bases and J gave up 0 bases; unmatched junction bases: 5. The germline gives CDR1 MNHNY, CDR2 SVGAGI (reference sequence). The CDR3 covers 16 residues. The CDR3 DNA sequence: TGTGCCAGCAGCCCCGGGACAGGGGGCCTGAACACTGAAGCTTTCTTT. Protein product: CASSPGTGGLNTEAFF.

The chain links TRBV11-2 to TRBJ2-5; 7 bases align to TRBD2. Germline V lookup: CDR1 SGHAT, CDR2 FQNNGV. CDR3 length equals 14 residues. The trim removed 6 bases at V and 5 bases at J, leaving 9 bases unmatched. The CDR3 sequence is CASSYTGRGETQYF. The CDR3 DNA is TGTGCCAGCAGTTATACGGGGCGGGGGGAGACCCAGTACTTC.

The chain couples TRBV5-3 to TRBJ2-7, with 7 positions matching TRBD1. TRBV5-3 is an ORF for which the function is uncertain. The CDR3 is made up of 13 amino acids. CDR3 bases: TGTGCACGGGACAGCAAAATCTCCTACGAGCAGTACTTC. The encoded protein is CARDSKISYEQYF.

The chain employs TRBV4-1 and TRBJ2-1, with a weak D call TRBD1 (6 bases). This CDR3 is built from 15 residues. Germline CDR1 reads MGHRA; CDR2 reads YSYEKL. Trimming pared 5 bases from V and 1 base from J, leaving 12 bases between. CDR3 region: CASSLRTDSYNEQFF. The CDR3 DNA sequence: TGCGCCAGCAGCTTACGGACAGATTCCTACAATGAGCAGTTCTTC.

The V gene is TRBV18, the J gene TRBJ2-3, with 9 nucleotides matching TRBD1. The germline V gene has CDR1 KGHSH and CDR2 LQKENI. The ends lost 4 bases at V and 6 bases at J; junction bases unmatched: 8. This CDR3 is 15 amino acids long. CDR3: CASSQQQGARDTQYF. The CDR3 DNA is TGTGCCAGCTCACAACAACAGGGGGCGAGGGATACGCAGTATTTT. Variable domain in full (rest from reference TRBV18 and TRBJ2-3): NAGVMQNPRHLVRRRGQEARLRCSPMKGHSHVYWYRQLPEEGLKFMVYLQKENIIDESGMPKERFSAEFPKEGPSILRIQQVVRGDSAAYFCASSQQQGARDTQYFGPGTRLTVL.

The chain links TRBV19 to TRBJ2-5; TRBD2 aligns across 8 bases. Trimming removed 4 bases from V and 2 bases from J; junction bases left unmatched: 0. Germline-derived CDR1 and CDR2 are LNHDA and SQIVND (reference sequence). CDR3 length: 13 amino acids. The CDR3 coding sequence is TGTGCCAGTAGTACGGGGGGGCAAGAGACCCAGTACTTC. Translated, it gives CASSTGGQETQYF.

V is TRBV2 and J is TRBJ1-4; D is possibly TRBD1 (5 bases). Deletions cut 6 bases from V and 8 bases from J, with 13 bases between. There are 13 residues in the CDR3. The germline gives CDR1 SNHLY, CDR2 FYNNEI. CDR3: CASRFGALEKLFF. CDR3 sequence (DNA): TGTGCCAGCAGGTTTGGGGCTTTGGAAAAACTGTTTTTT. The full variable domain, with the rest looked up from reference TRBV2 and TRBJ1-4, is EPEVTQTPSHQVTQMGQEVILRCVPISNHLYFYWYRQILGQKVEFLVSFYNNEISEKSEIFDDQFSVERPDGSNFTLKIRSTKLEDSAMYFCASRFGALEKLFFGSGTQLSVL.

V usage is TRBV5-4 and J usage is TRBJ1-5; maybe TRBD1 (5 bases). The CDR3 contains 15 residues. Trimming removed 2 bases at V and 2 bases at J, with 11 bases between. Germline CDR1 is SGHNT and CDR2 is YYREEE (reference sequence). CDR3 nucleotides: TGTGCCAGCAGCTTTGGAGGGGAGCGCAATCAGCCCCAGCATTTT. Residues: CASSFGGERNQPQHF.

This clone was recorded once. The J gene is TRBJ2-7, the V gene TRBV6-5; a weak D match, TRBD1 (6 bases). V was clipped by 7 bases and J by 6 bases, with 16 bases between them. Germline lookup yields CDR1 MNHEY and CDR2 SVGAGI. The CDR3 sequence is 13 residues long. The CDR3 DNA follows: TGTGCCAGCATGAGGGGATGGGGGCGCGAGCAGTACTTC. Its translation is CASMRGWGREQYF.

V gene TRBV19 combines with J gene TRBJ1-1, with 10 bases lining up with TRBD1. Germline CDR1 LNHDA, CDR2 SQIVND (reference sequence). V lost 5 bases and J lost 7; bases outside the gene matches: 13. The CDR3 is 16 residues long. The CDR3 loop is CASSPRQGAWKGEAFF. The CDR3 coding sequence is TGTGCCAGTAGTCCGCGACAGGGGGCATGGAAGGGTGAAGCTTTCTTT.